This record looks at one TCR beta chain sequence and its context. From the RT-PCR reads, TCRdb called clonotypes with MiXCR, one entry per CDR3 protein. The top ten hold 3.2% of the sample, which has over 150,000 distinct CDR3 sequences, around 30% seen once. The data belong to a study of patients and donors after allogeneic stem cell transplantation. The ends were cut back, 4 bases at V and 5 bases at J, with 12 bases in the middle. Germline assignment: CDR1 SEHNR and CDR2 FQNEAQ (reference sequence). The CDR3 runs 14 residues. This rearrangement joins TRBV7-9 to TRBJ1-5; D uncertain. This TCR was sampled from a human donor who was either an allogeneic HSCT recipient or a stem cell or donor lymphocyte infusion donor (not recorded which). It is not recorded whose cells these are; they may come from a transplant donor. The material sequenced was blood, either unsorted or a sorted T cell fraction (not recorded which). CDR3 nucleotide sequence: TGTGCCAGCAGCTCGGAAGGACCCCATCAGCCCCAGCATTTT. Translation: CASSSEGPHQPQHF.